This T cell receptor beta chain was retrieved from a study of T cell changes during pregnancy in multiple sclerosis. Sequenced by immunoSEQ multiplex PCR; TCRdb stores in-frame clones only, minus some. The table lists 70,000 to 100,000 clones, about 94% of them singletons. Germline loops: CDR1 SGHKS, CDR2 YYEKEE (reference sequence). This CDR3 comprises 16 residues. V gave up 3 bases and J gave up 4 bases, with 19 bases separating them. The sequence came from a female donor with multiple sclerosis, enrolled in a pregnancy study. The sample here was peripheral blood, taken in the third trimester of pregnancy. The J gene is TRBJ2-5, the V gene TRBV5-5; maybe TRBD1 (5 bases). The CDR3 loop reads CASSSTDSPWGETQYF. The CDR3 DNA follows: TGTGCCAGCAGCTCAACTGACAGCCCGTGGGGAGAGACCCAGTACTTC. The full variable domain, with the rest looked up from reference TRBV5-5 and TRBJ2-5, is DAGVTQSPTHLIKTRGQQVTLRCSPISGHKSVSWYQQVLGQGPQFIFQYYEKEERGRGNFPDRFSARQFPNYSSELNVNALLLGDSALYLCASSSTDSPWGETQYFGPGTRLLVL.